This entry describes one TCR beta chain. How the authors handled the data: Nucleated cell number was recorded as an estimate derived from reference gene primer amplification. The method was immunoSEQ multiplex PCR; TCRdb's version includes in-frame clones alone and lacks a portion of them. The D gene and trimming were derived from the DNA, and the V and J assignments and clone size from that table. Of about 400,000 clones listed, roughly 87% were seen once; the top ten hold almost 3%. This record belongs to a study of blood T cell repertoires in COVID-19. About the study: PBMCs, B-cell-depleted T cells, or T cells provided the cDNA or gDNA that made up the material.

Residents of approximately 25 US areas, aged about 18 to 89 years, made up the participants. Recovered participants had two consecutive negative NP/OP PCR tests, healthcare professional clearance, or symptom resolution. The CDR3 is 12 residues long. CDR1 is MNHEY, CDR2 SVGEGT, per germline. Trimming shortened V by 2 bases and J by 8 bases, and 9 bases separated the two germline ends. The rearrangement joins TRBV6-2 or TRBV6-3 to TRBJ1-2, with a possible D match to TRBD1 (6 bases). The sequenced sample was PBMCs or T cells enriched from blood (not recorded which). The sequence came from a woman aged 25-40 years who had recovered from COVID-19. CDR3 nucleotides: TGTGCCAGCAGTTACAGGGGGAGCGGCTACACCTTC. Residues: CASSYRGSGYTF.